The entry below describes one T cell receptor (beta chain). No cognate antigen has been identified for it. Per-base quality was not reported, and no clone a single base away is much larger than it. The library was produced with 5' RACE. The instrument given in TCRdb is Illumina HiSeq 2500. A second PCR of 7 to 11 cycles was performed with a sample-barcoded 5' primer and a J-beta primer mix. Each TCR beta cDNA molecule received a unique molecular identifier from a template-switch 5' adaptor carrying 12 random nucleotides. Each sample yielded at least 2.5 million CDR3-containing paired-end reads. All of the RNA was converted into first-strand cDNA using the Mint cDNA synthesis kit, with a TRBC-specific oligonucleotide serving as the primer. After uracil-DNA glycosylase treatment, a first 18-cycle PCR used universal primers M1SS and BC2_uni_R on all cDNA. The study's own analysis went as follows. For normalization, 1 million high-quality reads were randomly selected from each sample, with every read carrying a distinct molecular identifier. Instead of being binned into consensus sequences, reads that shared molecular identifiers were thrown out. MiTCR, with a Q25 quality threshold and the strictest error-elimination algorithm, was used for CDR3 identification, clonotype clustering and error correction. A nonparametric unseen species model with Euler transformation was used to estimate a lower bound on total TCR beta diversity. Through fastp at Q25 and MiXCR, TCRdb rebuilt clones from the public reads, retaining in-frame beta chains. Entries are consolidated by CDR3 protein sequence, retaining the most common genes and DNA. These V and J calls originate from TCRdb's pipeline instead of the authors' own analysis. This sample is represented by hundreds of thousands of distinct CDR3 sequences; about 51% of them were singletons. The ten largest clones add up to roughly 14% of the sample.

This sample was taken from a study of blood T cells in healthy people across ages (dated by TCRdb to about 2015). For the study in its entirety: In model experiments, roughly one uniquely barcoded TCR beta cDNA molecule per two T cells was captured by template switching. To track age-related changes in TCR beta repertoire diversity, the study relied on deep sequencing normalized with unique cDNA molecular identifiers. The donors were divided into four age groups: young (average around 16 years), middle-aged (approximately 41), aged (approximately 59) and long-lived (approximately 74). To avoid experimental bias, donors of different ages were distributed randomly across sequencing lanes. Using the same blood draw, the study looked at two additional independent replicas of 1 million unique cDNA reads for two donors, one aged 18 to 30 and the other aged 80 or older.

Results the study describes overall, beyond this receptor: Observed TCR beta diversity per million T cells fell roughly linearly with age, and a significant reduction was already apparent by age roughly 40. Compared with the aged group, the long-lived group had more naive CD4+ T cells, fewer expanded clones and increased TCR diversity, a pattern suggesting age selection. The CMV infection status of donors was not known, potentially confounding age-related changes in expanded clonotypes. The percentage of naive T cells measured by flow cytometry correlated strongly with observed TCR beta diversity. Estimates of total diversity based on one million sequenced T cells were considered lower bounds and underestimates. Since profiling was done on bulk unsorted PBMCs, naive and antigen-experienced compartments could not be conclusively compared.

The CDR3 sequence holds 13 residues, the cysteine and phenylalanine included. Only the CDR3 region is kept as DNA, spanning 39 bases read in frame from base 1. A distance of 9 bases separates the germline ends of V and J, which lose 3 bases and 1 base respectively. As encoded in the germline V gene (reference sequence), CDR1 is GTSNPN while CDR2 is SVGIG. The donors were some 36 Caucasian individuals from Russia, aged 6 to 90 years, who were systemically healthy. Ten milliliters of peripheral blood were drawn from each donor into EDTA-treated Vacutainer tubes. Ficoll-Paque density-gradient centrifugation was used to isolate PBMCs, with at least 6.5 million per sample. Total RNA was extracted from PBMCs with Trizol reagent, with at least 6 micrograms obtained per sample. For every donor, flow cytometry on a PBMC aliquot measured the percentage of naive CD45RAhigh/CD27high T cells.

The TCR originated in an elderly woman in good health. In this chain, TRBV30 is recombined with TRBJ1-2, with the D gene not confidently named. The sequencing input was blood. The CDR3 is CAWRPRLNYGYTF. The DNA sequence reads TGTGCCTGGAGGCCCCGGCTTAACTATGGCTACACCTTC.